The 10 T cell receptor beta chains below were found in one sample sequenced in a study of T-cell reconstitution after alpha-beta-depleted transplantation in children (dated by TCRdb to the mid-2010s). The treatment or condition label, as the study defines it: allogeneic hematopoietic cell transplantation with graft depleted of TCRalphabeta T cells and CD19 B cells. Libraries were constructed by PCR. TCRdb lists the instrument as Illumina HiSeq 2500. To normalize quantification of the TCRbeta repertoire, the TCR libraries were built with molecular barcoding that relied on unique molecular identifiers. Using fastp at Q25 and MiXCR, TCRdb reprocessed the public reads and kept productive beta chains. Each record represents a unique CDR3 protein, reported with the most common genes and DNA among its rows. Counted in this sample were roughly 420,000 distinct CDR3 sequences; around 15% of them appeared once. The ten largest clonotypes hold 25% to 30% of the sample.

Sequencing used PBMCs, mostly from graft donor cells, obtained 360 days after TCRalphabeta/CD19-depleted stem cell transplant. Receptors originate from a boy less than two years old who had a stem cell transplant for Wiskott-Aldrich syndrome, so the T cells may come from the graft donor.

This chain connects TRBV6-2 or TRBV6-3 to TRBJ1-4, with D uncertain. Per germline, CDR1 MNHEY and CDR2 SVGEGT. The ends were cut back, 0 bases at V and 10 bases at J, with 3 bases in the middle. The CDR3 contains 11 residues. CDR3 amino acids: CASSYSRKLFF. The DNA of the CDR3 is TGTGCCAGCAGTTACTCGCGAAAACTGTTTTTT.

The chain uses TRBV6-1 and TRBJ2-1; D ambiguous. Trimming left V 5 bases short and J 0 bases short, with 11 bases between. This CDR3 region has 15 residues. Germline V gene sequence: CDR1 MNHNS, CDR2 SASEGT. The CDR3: CASSRDWSSYNEQFF. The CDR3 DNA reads TGTGCCAGCAGTCGCGACTGGAGCTCCTACAATGAGCAGTTCTTC.

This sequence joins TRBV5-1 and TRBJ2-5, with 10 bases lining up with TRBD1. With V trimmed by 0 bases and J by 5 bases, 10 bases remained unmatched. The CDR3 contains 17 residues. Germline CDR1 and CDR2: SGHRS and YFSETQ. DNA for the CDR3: TGCGCCAGCAGCTTGGACCCTCGACAGGGGGCAGGGGAGACCCAGTACTTC. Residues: CASSLDPRQGAGETQYF.

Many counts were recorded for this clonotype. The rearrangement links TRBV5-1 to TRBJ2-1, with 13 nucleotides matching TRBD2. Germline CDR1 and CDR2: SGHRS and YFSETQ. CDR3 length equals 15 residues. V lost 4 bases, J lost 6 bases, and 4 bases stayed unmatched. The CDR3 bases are TGCGCCAGCAGCCTGGGACTAGCGGGGCCCAATGAGCAGTTCTTC. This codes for CASSLGLAGPNEQFF.

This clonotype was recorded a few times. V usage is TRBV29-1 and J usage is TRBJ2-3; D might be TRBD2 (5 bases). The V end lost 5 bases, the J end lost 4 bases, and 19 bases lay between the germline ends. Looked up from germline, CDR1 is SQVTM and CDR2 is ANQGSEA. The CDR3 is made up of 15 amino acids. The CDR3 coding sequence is TGCAGCGTTCCCCGCCGAGGCCCGCGGGCAGATACGCAGTATTTT. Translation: CSVPRRGPRADTQYF.

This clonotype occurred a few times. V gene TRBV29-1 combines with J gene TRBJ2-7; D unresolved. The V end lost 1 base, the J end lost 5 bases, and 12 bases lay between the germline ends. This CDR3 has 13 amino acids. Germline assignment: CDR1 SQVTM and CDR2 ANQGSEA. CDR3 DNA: TGCAGCGTTGAAGTCACACCTAGGAACGAGCAGTACTTC. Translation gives CSVEVTPRNEQYF.

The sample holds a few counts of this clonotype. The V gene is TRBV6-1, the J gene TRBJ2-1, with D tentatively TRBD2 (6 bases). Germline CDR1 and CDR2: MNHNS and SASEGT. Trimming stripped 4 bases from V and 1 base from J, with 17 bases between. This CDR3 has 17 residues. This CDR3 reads CASSASFSGVSYNEQFF. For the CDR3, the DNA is TGTGCCAGCAGTGCCTCCTTTAGCGGAGTTTCCTACAATGAGCAGTTCTTC.

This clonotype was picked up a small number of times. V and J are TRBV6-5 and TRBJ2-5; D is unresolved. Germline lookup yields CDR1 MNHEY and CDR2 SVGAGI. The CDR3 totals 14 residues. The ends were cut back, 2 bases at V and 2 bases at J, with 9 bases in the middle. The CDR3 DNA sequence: TGTGCCAGCAGTTACGGGCTCTTTCAAGAGACCCAGTACTTC. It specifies CASSYGLFQETQYF.

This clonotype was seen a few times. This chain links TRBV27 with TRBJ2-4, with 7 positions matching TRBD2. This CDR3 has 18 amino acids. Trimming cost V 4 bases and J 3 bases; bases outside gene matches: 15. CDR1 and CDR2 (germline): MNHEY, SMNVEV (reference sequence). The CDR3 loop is CASSSLIRAGDGKNIQYF. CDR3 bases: TGTGCCAGCAGTTCCCTCATACGTGCGGGGGATGGCAAAAACATTCAGTACTTC.

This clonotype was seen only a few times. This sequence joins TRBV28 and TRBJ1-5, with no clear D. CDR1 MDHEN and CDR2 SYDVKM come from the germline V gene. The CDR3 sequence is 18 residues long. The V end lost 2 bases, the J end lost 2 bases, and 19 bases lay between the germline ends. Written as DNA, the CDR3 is TGTGCCAGCAGTTTACCCTCCCGACATCCCAACGGCAATCAGCCCCAGCATTTT. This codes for CASSLPSRHPNGNQPQHF.